A selection of T cell receptor beta chains follows, all from one sample in a study of OX40 agonist ivuxolimab in advanced cancers. The protocol was immunoSEQ multiplex PCR, while the TCRdb copy is restricted to in-frame clones and leaves out a portion. The sample includes 35,000 to 45,000 clones, approximately 90% of them seen just once. Sequencing used CD4+ or CD8+ T cells sorted from blood, obtained in a trial of the OX40 agonist ivuxolimab. These receptors came from an adult with an advanced solid tumor such as melanoma, head and neck, liver or kidney cancer. The CDR3 runs from the conserved cysteine through the conserved F or W. The D gene is left open where the match is weak. Rows may omit the clone size; those that give it use once, few, many or a size class.

size: -
V: TRBV6-6
D: -
J: TRBJ1-2
CDR3: CASSYGRAGYTF
DNA: TGTGCCAGCAGTTACGGCAGGGCGGGCTACACCTTC

size: -
V: TRBV5-1
D: -
J: TRBJ2-7
CDR3: CASSLEPGEIYEQYF
DNA: TGCGCCAGCAGCTTGGAGCCAGGGGAGATTTACGAGCAGTACTTC

size: -
V: TRBV4-1
D: TRBD2
J: TRBJ2-2
CDR3: CASSQEPGAGAPNTGELFF
DNA: TGCGCCAGCAGCCAAGAGCCTGGAGCGGGAGCCCCGAACACCGGGGAGCTGTTTTTT

size: -
V: TRBV27
D: -
J: TRBJ2-7
CDR3: CASSLMASLRYEQYF
DNA: TGTGCCAGCAGTTTAATGGCCAGTTTACGCTACGAGCAGTACTTC

size: -
V: TRBV7-9
D: -
J: TRBJ2-1
CDR3: CASSRDTGTRDYNEQFF
DNA: TGTGCCAGCAGCCGCGATACCGGGACCAGGGACTACAATGAGCAGTTCTTC

size: -
V: TRBV19
D: TRBD1
J: TRBJ2-7
CDR3: CASSSGQLYEQYF
DNA: TGTGCCAGTAGTTCGGGACAGCTCTACGAGCAGTACTTC

size: -
V: TRBV27
D: -
J: TRBJ2-7
CDR3: CASSLSGTPSYEQYF
DNA: TGTGCCAGCAGTTTATCCGGGACGCCTTCCTACGAGCAGTACTTC

size: -
V: TRBV28
D: -
J: TRBJ2-1
CDR3: CASSLVPSGEDGQFF
DNA: TGTGCCAGCAGTTTAGTCCCTTCGGGGGAGGACGGACAGTTCTTC

size: -
V: TRBV28
D: TRBD1
J: TRBJ2-7
CDR3: CASSLQPGQGGEQYF
DNA: TGTGCCAGCAGTCTCCAACCGGGACAGGGAGGCGAGCAGTACTTC

size: -
V: TRBV6-6
D: -
J: TRBJ2-1
CDR3: CASSSTGPVDEQFF
DNA: TGTGCCAGCAGTTCCACAGGACCCGTCGATGAGCAGTTCTTC

size: -
V: TRBV7-9
D: -
J: TRBJ2-1
CDR3: CASSSPHKQFTRSDEQFF
DNA: TGTGCCAGCAGCTCACCCCATAAACAGTTCACGAGGTCAGATGAGCAGTTCTTC

size: once
V: TRBV6-1
D: TRBD2
J: TRBJ2-1
CDR3: CASGTAGAYNEQFF
DNA: TGTGCCAGCGGGACCGCGGGAGCCTACAATGAGCAGTTCTTC

size: -
V: TRBV27
D: TRBD1
J: TRBJ2-7
CDR3: CASSRTGALFSEQYF
DNA: TGTGCCAGCAGCCGGACAGGGGCCCTCTTTAGTGAGCAGTACTTC

size: -
V: TRBV30
D: -
J: TRBJ2-3
CDR3: CAWSPAPLSGTWGDTQYF
DNA: TGTGCCTGGAGTCCGGCCCCTCTCAGCGGAACCTGGGGAGATACGCAGTATTTT

size: -
V: TRBV6-5
D: -
J: TRBJ2-7
CDR3: CASSYDILEQYF
DNA: TGTGCCAGCAGTTATGATATCCTCGAGCAGTACTTC

size: -
V: TRBV9
D: TRBD1
J: TRBJ2-5
CDR3: CASSAQGLGKETQYF
DNA: TGTGCCAGCAGCGCACAGGGGTTGGGGAAAGAGACCCAGTACTTC

size: once
V: TRBV30
D: -
J: TRBJ2-3
CDR3: CAWSVLFRDTQYF
DNA: TGTGCCTGGAGTGTACTGTTCCGAGATACGCAGTATTTT

size: -
V: TRBV29-1
D: TRBD1
J: TRBJ2-7
CDR3: CSVEATRDREYEQYF
DNA: TGCAGCGTTGAAGCGACGAGGGACAGGGAATACGAGCAGTACTTC

size: -
V: TRBV11-2
D: -
J: TRBJ2-2
CDR3: CASSLFTGELFF
DNA: TGTGCCAGCAGCTTATTTACCGGGGAGCTGTTTTTT

size: -
V: TRBV9
D: TRBD1
J: TRBJ2-3
CDR3: CASSVEPVDRANTDTQYF
DNA: TGTGCCAGCAGCGTAGAGCCCGTGGACAGGGCCAACACAGATACGCAGTATTTT

size: -
V: TRBV13
D: -
J: TRBJ2-7
CDR3: CASSSSDRSYEQYF
DNA: TGTGCCAGCAGCTCAAGTGACAGGTCCTACGAGCAGTACTTC

size: -
V: TRBV6-5
D: TRBD2
J: TRBJ2-3
CDR3: CASSLAGGPTDTQYF
DNA: TGTGCCAGCAGTCTAGCGGGAGGTCCCACAGATACGCAGTATTTT

size: -
V: TRBV28
D: TRBD1
J: TRBJ1-2
CDR3: CASSLRDSYGYTF
DNA: TGTGCCAGCAGTTTAAGGGACAGCTATGGCTACACCTTC

size: -
V: TRBV9
D: -
J: TRBJ1-2
CDR3: CASSVGGRQPKVF
DNA: TGTGCCAGCAGCGTAGGGGGAAGGCAGCCAAAGGTCTTC

size: -
V: TRBV5-1
D: TRBD2
J: TRBJ2-2
CDR3: CASSSGLAGTGELFF
DNA: TGCGCCAGCAGCTCAGGACTAGCGGGAACCGGGGAGCTGTTTTTT

size: -
V: TRBV29-1
D: -
J: TRBJ2-7
CDR3: CSVLQVGEQYF
DNA: TGCAGCGTGCTACAGGTGGGCGAGCAGTACTTC

size: -
V: TRBV28
D: TRBD1
J: TRBJ2-7
CDR3: CASSTHRGSYEQYF
DNA: TGTGCCAGCAGTACCCACAGGGGATCCTACGAGCAGTACTTC

size: -
V: TRBV27
D: -
J: TRBJ2-7
CDR3: CASSLRGSYEQYF
DNA: TGTGCCAGCAGTTTAAGGGGTTCCTACGAGCAGTACTTC

size: -
V: TRBV4-1
D: -
J: TRBJ2-5
CDR3: CASSQVGGVETQYF
DNA: TGCGCCAGCAGCCAAGTGGGCGGTGTTGAGACCCAGTACTTC

size: -
V: TRBV30
D: -
J: TRBJ2-1
CDR3: CAWKVGVSSYNEQFF
DNA: TGTGCCTGGAAGGTGGGAGTAAGCTCCTACAATGAGCAGTTCTTC

size: -
V: TRBV2
D: TRBD1
J: TRBJ2-1
CDR3: CASLLGGQEDNEQFF
DNA: TGTGCCAGCCTCCTCGGGGGACAGGAAGATAATGAGCAGTTCTTC

size: -
V: TRBV4-3
D: -
J: TRBJ2-1
CDR3: CASSQETGPYNEQFF
DNA: TGCGCCAGCAGCCAAGAGACGGGGCCCTACAATGAGCAGTTCTTC

size: -
V: TRBV25-1
D: -
J: TRBJ1-5
CDR3: CASSEGTAQPQHF
DNA: TGTGCCAGCAGTGAAGGGACCGCACAGCCCCAGCATTTT

size: -
V: TRBV29-1
D: -
J: TRBJ2-2
CDR3: CSVDRGRNTGELFF
DNA: TGCAGCGTTGATCGAGGGAGGAACACCGGGGAGCTGTTTTTT

size: -
V: TRBV29-1
D: -
J: TRBJ2-7
CDR3: CSVERGGYEQYF
DNA: TGCAGCGTTGAAAGGGGAGGCTACGAGCAGTACTTC